This T cell receptor (beta chain) was documented in a study of blood T cell repertoires in COVID-19. V lost 10 bases, J lost 5 bases, and 20 bases lay in between. This CDR3 region has 14 residues. Germline-derived CDR1 and CDR2 are MDHEN and SYDVKM. Profiled with immunoSEQ multiplex PCR; TCRdb holds only in-frame clones, not every one. The top ten hold about 0.7% of the sample, which has about 260,000 clones, 88% seen once. The sample comprised peripheral blood. The chain employs TRBV28 and TRBJ1-2; a possible D gene is TRBD1 (6 bases). This clonotype originated in a human donor in a cohort sampled during active COVID-19. CDR3 sequence: CATRPSGGFYGYTF. DNA of the CDR3: TGTGCCACCCGGCCCTCTGGGGGCTTTTATGGCTACACCTTC.